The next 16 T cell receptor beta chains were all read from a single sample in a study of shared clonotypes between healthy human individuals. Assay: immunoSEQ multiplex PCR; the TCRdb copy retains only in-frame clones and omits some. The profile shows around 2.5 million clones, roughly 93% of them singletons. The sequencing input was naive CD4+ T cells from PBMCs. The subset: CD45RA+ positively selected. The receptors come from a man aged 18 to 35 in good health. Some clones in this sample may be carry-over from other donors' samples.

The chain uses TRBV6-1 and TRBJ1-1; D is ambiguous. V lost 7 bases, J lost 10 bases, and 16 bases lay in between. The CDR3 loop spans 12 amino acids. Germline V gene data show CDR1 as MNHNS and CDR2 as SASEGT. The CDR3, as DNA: TGTGCCAGCACGCAATCCGGTGCTCCAGCTTTCTTT. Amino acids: CASTQSGAPAFF.

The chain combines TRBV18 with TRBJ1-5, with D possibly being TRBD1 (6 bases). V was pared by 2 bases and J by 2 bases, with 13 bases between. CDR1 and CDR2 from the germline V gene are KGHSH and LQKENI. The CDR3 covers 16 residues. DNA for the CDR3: TGTGCCAGCTCACCAAGGGGGGTCTCGGGCAATCAGCCCCAGCATTTT. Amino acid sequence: CASSPRGVSGNQPQHF.

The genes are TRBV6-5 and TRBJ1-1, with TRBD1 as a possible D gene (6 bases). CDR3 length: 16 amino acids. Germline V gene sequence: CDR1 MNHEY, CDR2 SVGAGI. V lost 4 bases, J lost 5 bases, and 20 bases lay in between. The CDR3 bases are TGTGCCAGCAGTTTACAGGGCGTATGGGGGGAGACTGAAGCTTTCTTT. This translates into CASSLQGVWGETEAFF.

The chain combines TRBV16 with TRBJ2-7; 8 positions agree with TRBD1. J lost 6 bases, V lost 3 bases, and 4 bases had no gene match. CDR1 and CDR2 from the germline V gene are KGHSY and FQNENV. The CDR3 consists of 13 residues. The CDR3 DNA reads TGTGCCAGCAGCCAGGACAGGGTGGGCGAGCAGTACTTC. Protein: CASSQDRVGEQYF.

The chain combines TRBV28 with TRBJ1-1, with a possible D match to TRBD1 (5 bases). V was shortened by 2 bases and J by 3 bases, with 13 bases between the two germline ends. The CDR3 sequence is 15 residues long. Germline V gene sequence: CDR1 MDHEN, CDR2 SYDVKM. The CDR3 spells CASSLPRVRDTEAFF. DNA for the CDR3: TGTGCCAGCAGTTTACCCCGAGTCAGGGACACTGAAGCTTTCTTT.

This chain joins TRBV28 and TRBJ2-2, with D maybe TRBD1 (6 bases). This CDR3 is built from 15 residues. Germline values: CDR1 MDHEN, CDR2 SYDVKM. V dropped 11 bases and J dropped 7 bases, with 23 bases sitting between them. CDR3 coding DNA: TGTGCCGGGGGCGCCGGGTCCCTCGGTCACGGGGAGCTGTTTTTT. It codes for CAGGAGSLGHGELFF.

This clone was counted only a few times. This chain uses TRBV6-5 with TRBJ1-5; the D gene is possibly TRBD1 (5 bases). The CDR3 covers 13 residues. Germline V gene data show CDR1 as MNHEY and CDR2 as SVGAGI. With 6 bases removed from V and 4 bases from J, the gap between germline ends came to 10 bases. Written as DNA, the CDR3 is TGTGCCAGCAGGGCGGGACTGAATCAGCCCCAGCATTTT. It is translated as CASRAGLNQPQHF.

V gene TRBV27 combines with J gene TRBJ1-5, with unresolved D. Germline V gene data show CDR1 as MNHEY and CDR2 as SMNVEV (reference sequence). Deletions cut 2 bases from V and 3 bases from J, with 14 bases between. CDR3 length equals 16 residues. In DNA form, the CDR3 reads TGTGCCAGCAGTTTAGTGGGCAGAAGGTACAATCAGCCCCAGCATTTT. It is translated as CASSLVGRRYNQPQHF.

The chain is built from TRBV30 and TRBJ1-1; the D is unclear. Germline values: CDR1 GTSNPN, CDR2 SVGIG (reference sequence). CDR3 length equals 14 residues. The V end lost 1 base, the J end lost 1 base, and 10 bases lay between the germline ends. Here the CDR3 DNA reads TGTGCCTGGAGTGCTACAGTCGGGAACACTGAAGCTTTCTTT. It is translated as CAWSATVGNTEAFF.

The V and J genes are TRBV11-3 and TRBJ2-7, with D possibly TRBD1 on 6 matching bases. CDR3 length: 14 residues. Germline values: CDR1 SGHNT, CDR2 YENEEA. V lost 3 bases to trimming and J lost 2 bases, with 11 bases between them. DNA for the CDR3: TGTGCCAGCAGCTTGGAAGGACAGACCTACGAGCAGTACTTC. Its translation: CASSLEGQTYEQYF. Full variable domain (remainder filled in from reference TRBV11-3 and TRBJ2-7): EAGVVQSPRYKIIEKKQPVAFWCNPISGHNTLYWYLQNLGQGPELLIRYENEEAVDDSQLPKDRFSAERLKGVDSTLKIQPAELGDSAVYLCASSLEGQTYEQYFGPGTRLTVT.

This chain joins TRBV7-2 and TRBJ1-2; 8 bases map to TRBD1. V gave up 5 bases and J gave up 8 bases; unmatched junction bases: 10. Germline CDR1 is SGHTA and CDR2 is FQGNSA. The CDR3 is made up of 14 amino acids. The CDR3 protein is CASSVTQGAVGYTF. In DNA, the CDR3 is TGTGCCAGCAGCGTCACGCAGGGGGCGGTAGGCTACACCTTC.

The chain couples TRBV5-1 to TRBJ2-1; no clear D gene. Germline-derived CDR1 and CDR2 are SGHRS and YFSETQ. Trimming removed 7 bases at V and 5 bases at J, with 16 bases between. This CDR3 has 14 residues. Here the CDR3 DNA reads TGCGCCAGCGCGGACCCCGGCAGCCACAATGAGCAGTTCTTC. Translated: CASADPGSHNEQFF.

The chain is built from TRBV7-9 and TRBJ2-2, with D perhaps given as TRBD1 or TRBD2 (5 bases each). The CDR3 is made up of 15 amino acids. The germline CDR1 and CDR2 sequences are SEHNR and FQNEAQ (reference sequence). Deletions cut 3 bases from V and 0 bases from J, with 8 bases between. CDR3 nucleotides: TGTGCCAGCAGCTTTGGGGGTTCGAACACCGGGGAGCTGTTTTTT. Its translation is CASSFGGSNTGELFF.

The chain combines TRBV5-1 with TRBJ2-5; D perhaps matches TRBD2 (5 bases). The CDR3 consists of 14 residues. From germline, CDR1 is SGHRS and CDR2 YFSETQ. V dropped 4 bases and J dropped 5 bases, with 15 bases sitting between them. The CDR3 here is CASSLASLAETQYF. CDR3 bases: TGCGCCAGCAGCCTCGCTAGCTTGGCGGAGACCCAGTACTTC.

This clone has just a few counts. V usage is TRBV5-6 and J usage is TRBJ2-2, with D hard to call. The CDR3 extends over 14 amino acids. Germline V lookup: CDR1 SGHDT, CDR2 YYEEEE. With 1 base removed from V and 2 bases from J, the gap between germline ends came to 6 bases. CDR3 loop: CASSLMINTGELFF. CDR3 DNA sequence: TGTGCCAGCAGCTTGATGATCAACACCGGGGAGCTGTTTTTT. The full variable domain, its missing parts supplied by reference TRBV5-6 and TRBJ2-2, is DAGVTQSPTHLIKTRGQQVTLRCSPKSGHDTVSWYQQALGQGPQFIFQYYEEEERQRGNFPDRFSGHQFPNYSSELNVNALLLGDSALYLCASSLMINTGELFFGEGSRLTVL.

The DNA of the CDR3 is TGTGCCAGCACGGGGCTACCTATGAACACTGAAGCTTTCTTT. This codes for CASTGLPMNTEAFF. The chain joins TRBV6-5 to TRBJ1-1, with D perhaps TRBD1 (5 bases). The CDR3 runs 14 residues. Germline V gives CDR1 MNHEY, CDR2 SVGAGI. Trimming removed 7 bases at V and 0 bases at J, with 12 bases between.